This entry features one T cell receptor (beta chain) sequence. Germline CDR1 LGHNA, CDR2 YSLEER. With 0 bases removed from V and 7 bases from J, the gap between germline ends came to 9 bases. There are 13 residues in the CDR3. In the PCR, 60 Vbeta and 13 Jbeta primers were used. Here immunoSEQ multiplex PCR was the method, and the copy in TCRdb shows in-frame clones only, minus some. Seen here are 80,000 or so clones, over 65% observed once, and the top ten hold around 4.3%. These donors counted as nominally healthy when sampled, but unrecorded immune exposures were likely. The sample is drawn from a study of cytomegalovirus exposure and HLA in healthy donors. Study background: An earlier analysis found roughly 100 million unique TCR beta sequences from 150 million to 200 million T cells. An early data release held some 85 million unique TCRs from HLA-typed donors.

The TCR comes from a man aged 40-55 years in good health and CMV-seronegative. Sequenced: PBMCs. V and J are TRBV4-3 and TRBJ1-2; D gene ambiguous. Here the CDR3 DNA reads TGCGCCAGCAGCCAAGACCTTCTCGGTGGCTACACCTTC. Amino acids: CASSQDLLGGYTF.